This note documents a single T cell receptor (beta chain) sequence. The sample belongs to a study of CD8 T cells in Susac syndrome. The CDR3 is made up of 13 amino acids. The V end lost 2 bases, the J end lost 0 bases, and 7 bases lay between the germline ends. Germline V CDR1 and CDR2: GTSNPN, SVGIG (reference sequence). Roughly 0.45 to 1 ug RNA was reverse transcribed with random hexamers. By means of immunoSEQ multiplex PCR, TCR beta CDR3 spanning 54 Vbeta and 13 Jbeta underwent amplification. TCRdb independently ran MiXCR on the immunoSEQ multiplex PCR reads; one entry per CDR3 protein. This repertoire shows a few hundred thousand distinct CDR3 sequences, 85% to 95% found once; its top ten account for approximately 0.07%. Sequencing targeted TCR beta in blood CD8+ and CD4+ T cells. Multiple sclerosis controls were treatment-naive patients with stable or active relapsing-remitting disease. The authors negatively isolated CD8+ and CD4+ T cells and FACS-enriched TEMRA cells.

V usage is TRBV30 and J usage is TRBJ1-1; unclear D gene. Sequencing was done on a sample of CD4+ T cells from PBMCs. The source is a human donor with multiple sclerosis. The CDR3 region is CAWSRYMNTEAFF. In DNA form, the CDR3 reads TGTGCCTGGAGTAGGTACATGAACACTGAAGCTTTCTTT. The variable domain in full, with the rest retrieved from reference TRBV30 and TRBJ1-1, is SQTIHQWPATLVQPVGSPLSLECTVEGTSNPNLYWYRQAAGRGLQLLFYSVGIGQISSEVPQNLSASRPQDRQFILSSKKLLLSDSGFYLCAWSRYMNTEAFFGQGTRLTVV.